The 19 T cell receptor beta chains reported below all come from one sample, sequenced in a study of blood T cell repertoires in COVID-19 (dated by TCRdb to about 2020). Library creation used the immunoSEQ multiplex PCR assay. Drawn from immuneACCESS, this table holds only the in-frame rearrangements with V and J called that TCRdb kept. Clones are partly lost; checked studies trace under half to an unresolved V gene and leave the rest unexplained. Counted in this sample were tens of thousands of clones; 74% of them appeared once. The ten largest clones add up to 28% of the sample. The sample taken for sequencing was peripheral blood. These receptors all stem from a woman of 80 years or more with acute or convalescent COVID-19.

The chain recombines TRBV2 with TRBJ1-5; unclear D gene. This CDR3 is built from 14 residues. CDR1 and CDR2 from the germline V gene are SNHLY and FYNNEI. V dropped 6 bases and J dropped 3 bases, with 12 bases sitting between them. The CDR3 reads CASSWSQNNQPQHF. The CDR3 DNA is TGTGCCAGCAGCTGGAGCCAAAACAATCAGCCCCAGCATTTT.

The rearrangement links TRBV5-1 to TRBJ2-7, with 9 bases that match TRBD1. Germline CDR1 reads SGHRS; CDR2 reads YFSETQ. The V and J ends lost 5 bases and 2 bases, in that order; junction bases with no gene match: 8. There are 15 residues in the CDR3. The CDR3 DNA reads TGCGCCAGCAGGACGCCGGGACAGGGCCCCTACGAGCAGTACTTC. This gives the protein CASRTPGQGPYEQYF.

This clone was found a few times. The J gene is TRBJ2-7, the V gene TRBV9; perhaps TRBD1 as D (5 bases). The CDR3 runs 14 residues. Looked up from germline, CDR1 is SGDLS and CDR2 is YYNGEE. Trimming pared 0 bases from V and 3 bases from J, leaving 10 bases between. In nucleotides, the CDR3 is TGTGCCAGCAGCGTAGGACAGAAGATCTACGAGCAGTACTTC. Encoded protein: CASSVGQKIYEQYF. The full variable domain, rest sourced from reference TRBV9 and TRBJ2-7, is DSGVTQTPKHLITATGQRVTLRCSPRSGDLSVYWYQQSLDQGLQFLIQYYNGEERAKGNILERFSAQQFPDLHSELNLSSLELGDSALYFCASSVGQKIYEQYFGPGTRLTVT.

This clone turned up a few times. The chain carries TRBV7-9 and TRBJ2-2; 7 positions agree with TRBD2. Germline trimming cut 1 base from V and 4 bases from J; bases unmatched to any gene: 3. Germline V gene data show CDR1 as SEHNR and CDR2 as FQNEAQ (reference sequence). The CDR3 is made up of 15 amino acids. DNA for the CDR3: TGTGCCAGCAGCTTAGTGCGGGAGTTCACCGGGGAGCTGTTTTTT. This codes for CASSLVREFTGELFF.

In its sample, this clone was seen a few times. CDR3: CASSPVTGGTNTIYF. CDR3 bases: TGCGCCAGCAGCCCAGTGACAGGGGGCACGAACACCATATATTTT. The V gene is TRBV5-1, the J gene TRBJ1-3; 10 bases line up with TRBD1. Germline V gene sequence: CDR1 SGHRS, CDR2 YFSETQ. V lost 4 bases, J lost 7 bases, and 8 bases stayed unmatched. The CDR3 spans 15 residues.

This clone was picked up a small number of times. V and J are TRBV2 and TRBJ1-5; D is perhaps TRBD1 (6 bases). The V and J ends lost 6 bases and 1 base respectively, with 13 bases between them. Per germline, CDR1 SNHLY and CDR2 FYNNEI. This CDR3 comprises 15 residues. The CDR3 sequence is CASRQGAQSNQPQHF. CDR3 in DNA: TGTGCCAGCAGACAGGGCGCACAAAGCAATCAGCCCCAGCATTTT.

The chain joins TRBV4-1 to TRBJ2-5, with 10 bases identical to TRBD1. The V gene's germline CDR1 is MGHRA and CDR2 YSYEKL. The ends lost 2 bases at V and 1 base at J; junction bases unmatched: 7. This CDR3 region has 17 residues. CDR3 nucleotides: TGCGCCAGCAGCCAAAGCCGGGACAGGGGAACCCAAGAGACCCAGTACTTC. Residues: CASSQSRDRGTQETQYF.

The chain is built from TRBV4-1 and TRBJ2-6; D call uncertain. This CDR3 is 16 amino acids long. V was shortened by 2 bases and J by 0 bases, with 8 bases between the two germline ends. Germline V gene lookup returns CDR1 MGHRA and CDR2 YSYEKL. In nucleotides, the CDR3 is TGCGCCAGCAGCCAACCTGGCACCTCTGGGGCCAACGTCCTGACTTTC. It translates to CASSQPGTSGANVLTF.

The V call is TRBV7-2, the J call TRBJ2-7; 8 positions agree with TRBD2. CDR3 length: 14 residues. Unmatched junction bases numbered 2, after V lost 0 bases and J lost 4 bases. CDR1 SGHTA and CDR2 FQGNSA come from the germline V gene. The CDR3 nucleotides read TGTGCCAGCAGCTTAGCGACTAGCGCATACGAGCAGTACTTC. Residues: CASSLATSAYEQYF.

This clone occurred once. The chain joins TRBV23-1 to TRBJ1-2; D call uncertain. TRBV23-1 is assigned to the ORF class and has an uncertain function. V was pared by 2 bases and J by 0 bases, with 10 bases between. There are 15 residues in the CDR3. The CDR3 reads CASSQPDGSNYGYTF. DNA of the CDR3: TGCGCCAGCAGTCAACCCGACGGGTCTAACTATGGCTACACCTTC.

V and J are TRBV10-2 and TRBJ2-7, with 7 positions matching TRBD1. The CDR3 has 14 residues. The germline V gene encodes CDR1 WSHSY and CDR2 SAAADI. V shed 11 bases, J shed 5 bases, and the junction held 15 bases outside the gene matches. CDR3 residues: CAATRTGLGNEQYF. The CDR3 nucleotides read TGCGCCGCTACCAGGACAGGCTTAGGGAACGAGCAGTACTTC.

The CDR3 nucleotides are TGTGCCAGCAGCTTAGGCGGCAGACTGAACACTGAAGCTTTCTTT. Protein product: CASSLGGRLNTEAFF. This chain links TRBV11-3 with TRBJ1-1; no clear D gene. The germline CDR1 and CDR2 sequences are SGHNT and YENEEA. V was pared by 1 base and J by 0 bases, with 9 bases between. The CDR3 extends over 15 amino acids.

V is TRBV12-5 and J is TRBJ1-5; 7 nucleotides match TRBD1. Looked up from germline, CDR1 is LGHNT and CDR2 is FRNRAP. After removal of 6 bases from V and 1 base from J, the junction contained 3 bases not matched to a gene. The CDR3 has 14 residues. DNA for the CDR3: TGTGCTAGTGGCCGAGGGGGCAGCAATCAGCCCCAGCATTTT. It is translated as CASGRGGSNQPQHF.

V and J are TRBV4-3 and TRBJ2-3, with TRBD2 matching over 12 bases. The length of the CDR3 is 18 residues. V lost 0 bases and J lost 2; bases outside the gene matches: 6. Germline loops: CDR1 LGHNA, CDR2 YSLEER. The CDR3 is CASSQDQGLAGITDTQYF. Written as DNA, the CDR3 is TGCGCCAGCAGCCAAGATCAAGGACTAGCGGGAATCACAGATACGCAGTATTTT.

The chain is built from TRBV2 and TRBJ2-3; TRBD2 matches 10 bases. V shed 9 bases and J 0 bases; nucleotides not matched to a gene: 6. The V gene's germline CDR1 is SNHLY and CDR2 FYNNEI. CDR3 length: 15 residues. The CDR3 DNA reads TGTGCCAGAACGAAGCGGGAGGGGAGCACAGATACGCAGTATTTT. Translated: CARTKREGSTDTQYF.

V and J are TRBV11-1 and TRBJ2-7; no reliable D call. The length of the CDR3 is 11 residues. The ends were cut back, 5 bases at V and 5 bases at J, with 7 bases in the middle. Germline V gives CDR1 SGHAT, CDR2 FQDESV (reference sequence). The CDR3, as DNA: TGTGCCAGCAGCCAGGTGGACGAGCAGTACTTC. Amino acid sequence: CASSQVDEQYF.

The V gene is TRBV28, the J gene TRBJ2-5, with TRBD2 matching over 13 bases. In germline, CDR1 is MDHEN, CDR2 SYDVKM. This CDR3 spans 16 amino acids. The V segment lost 5 bases and the J segment 5 bases; nucleotides outside the gene matches: 8. The CDR3 reads CASSPQLAGGLETQYF. CDR3 DNA sequence: TGTGCCAGCAGTCCCCAACTAGCGGGAGGGTTGGAGACCCAGTACTTC.

This clone has only one observation. This chain uses TRBV6-5 with TRBJ2-5; TRBD2 agrees at 11 bases. J gave up 3 bases and V 4 bases, and 4 bases lay outside the gene matches. The CDR3 is made up of 15 amino acids. CDR1 is MNHEY, CDR2 SVGAGI, per germline. The CDR3 nucleotides read TGTGCCAGCAGTTCCACTAGCGGGAGAAAAGAGACCCAGTACTTC. Translated, it gives CASSSTSGRKETQYF.

The CDR3, as DNA: TGTGCCAGTATTTCCCGGGACAGGAGGGGCTATGGCTACACCTTC. Translation: CASISRDRRGYGYTF. V and J are TRBV19 and TRBJ1-2; 8 bases agree with TRBD1. The germline V gene has CDR1 LNHDA and CDR2 SQIVND (reference sequence). Trimming at V came to 7 bases and at J to 4 bases, leaving 11 bases not matched to a gene. This CDR3 is 15 amino acids long.